Listed here is a single TCR beta chain. Its antigen is unidentified. Germline CDR1 reads LNHDA; CDR2 reads SQIVND (reference sequence). The CDR3 runs to 15 residues. The V gene lost 5 bases and the J gene lost 3 bases, with 13 bases spanning the gap. These data originate in a study of cytomegalovirus exposure and HLA in healthy donors. It was with 60 Vbeta and 13 Jbeta primers that the PCR ran. Method: immunoSEQ multiplex PCR; TCRdb's copy keeps in-frame clones and lacks some. Here the sample spans approximately 150,000 clones, over 70% being singletons. Healthy bone marrow donors made up the donors. Study-wide results and limits: HLA alleles showed associations with roughly 17,000 TCR beta sequences in a later analysis, at a 0.05 false discovery rate.

The receptor comes from a woman aged 40 to 49 in good health and CMV-seronegative. Input material: PBMCs. This rearrangement joins TRBV19 to TRBJ2-2; D perhaps matches TRBD2 (6 bases). CDR3 nucleotide sequence: TGTGCCAGTAGTCTGGGAGGAGTTGACACCGGGGAGCTGTTTTTT. It specifies CASSLGGVDTGELFF.